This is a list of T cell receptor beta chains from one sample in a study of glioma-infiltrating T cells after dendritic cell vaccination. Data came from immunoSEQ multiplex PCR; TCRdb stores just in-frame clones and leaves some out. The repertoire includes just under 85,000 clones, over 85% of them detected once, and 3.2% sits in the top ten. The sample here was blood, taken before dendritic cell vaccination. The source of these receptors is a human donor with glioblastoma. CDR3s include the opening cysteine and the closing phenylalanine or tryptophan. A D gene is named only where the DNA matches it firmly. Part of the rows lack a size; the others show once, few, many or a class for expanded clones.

cdr3_aa: CASSLLGGGPREQYF
cdr3_nt: TGTGCCAGCAGCCTACTGGGGGGAGGGCCGAGGGAGCAGTACTTC
d_call: TRBD2
clone_size: NA
v_call: TRBV14
j_call: TRBJ2-7

cdr3_aa: CASSEQGLAKETQYF
cdr3_nt: TGTGCCAGCAGTGAACAGGGACTAGCCAAAGAGACCCAGTACTTC
d_call: TRBD2
clone_size: NA
v_call: TRBV2
j_call: TRBJ2-5

cdr3_aa: CASSFVEGNTQYF
cdr3_nt: TGCGCCAGCAGCTTCGTGGAGGGGAATACGCAGTATTTT
d_call: NA
clone_size: once
v_call: TRBV5-1
j_call: TRBJ2-3

cdr3_aa: CSAPDRAYWYF
cdr3_nt: TGCAGTGCTCCGGACAGGGCGTACTGGTATTTT
d_call: TRBD1
clone_size: NA
v_call: TRBV20-1
j_call: TRBJ2-3

cdr3_aa: CAISEGPLDSGNTIYF
cdr3_nt: TGTGCCATCAGTGAGGGGCCTCTTGACTCTGGAAACACCATATATTTT
d_call: NA
clone_size: NA
v_call: TRBV10-3
j_call: TRBJ1-3

cdr3_aa: CASRATGGFYGYTF
cdr3_nt: TGTGCCAGCAGGGCAACAGGGGGCTTCTATGGCTACACCTTC
d_call: TRBD1
clone_size: NA
v_call: TRBV27
j_call: TRBJ1-2

cdr3_aa: CASSLRGLENTEAFF
cdr3_nt: TGTGCCAGCAGCCTCAGGGGGTTGGAGAACACTGAAGCTTTCTTT
d_call: TRBD1
clone_size: NA
v_call: TRBV11-1
j_call: TRBJ1-1

cdr3_aa: CASRDQGAGEQFF
cdr3_nt: TGTGCCAGCAGGGACCAGGGGGCAGGTGAGCAGTTCTTC
d_call: TRBD1
clone_size: NA
v_call: TRBV2
j_call: TRBJ2-1

cdr3_aa: CASSPEEPAGEWYEQYF
cdr3_nt: TGTGCCAGCTCACCAGAAGAACCAGCGGGAGAGTGGTACGAGCAGTACTTC
d_call: TRBD2
clone_size: NA
v_call: TRBV18
j_call: TRBJ2-7

cdr3_aa: CAISPREGTDTQYF
cdr3_nt: TGTGCCATCAGTCCCAGGGAGGGCACAGATACGCAGTATTTT
d_call: NA
clone_size: NA
v_call: TRBV10-3
j_call: TRBJ2-3

cdr3_aa: CASSLGRGNEQFF
cdr3_nt: TGCGCCAGCAGCTTGGGTAGGGGGAATGAGCAGTTCTTC
d_call: NA
clone_size: NA
v_call: TRBV5-1
j_call: TRBJ2-1

cdr3_aa: CASSVGRRGDNEQFF
cdr3_nt: TGTGCCAGCAGCGTAGGGCGGCGGGGGGACAATGAGCAGTTCTTC
d_call: TRBD2
clone_size: NA
v_call: TRBV9
j_call: TRBJ2-1

cdr3_aa: CASSVGLDQETQYF
cdr3_nt: TGTGCCAGCAGCGTCGGACTAGACCAAGAGACCCAGTACTTC
d_call: TRBD2
clone_size: NA
v_call: TRBV9
j_call: TRBJ2-5

cdr3_aa: CASSSYLRGPRYGYTF
cdr3_nt: TGTGCCAGCAGTTCCTATTTACGCGGGCCCCGCTATGGCTACACCTTC
d_call: NA
clone_size: NA
v_call: TRBV6-5
j_call: TRBJ1-2

cdr3_aa: CASSLEGSGADTQYF
cdr3_nt: TGCGCCAGCAGCTTGGAGGGGTCAGGAGCAGATACGCAGTATTTT
d_call: NA
clone_size: NA
v_call: TRBV5-1
j_call: TRBJ2-3

cdr3_aa: CASSGSTDTQYF
cdr3_nt: TGTGCCAGCAGCGGGAGCACAGATACGCAGTATTTT
d_call: NA
clone_size: NA
v_call: TRBV6-1
j_call: TRBJ2-3

cdr3_aa: CASSQSGVGDTQYF
cdr3_nt: TGCGCCAGCAGCCAAAGCGGAGTAGGAGATACGCAGTATTTT
d_call: NA
clone_size: NA
v_call: TRBV4-1
j_call: TRBJ2-3

cdr3_aa: CASSERGYSGNTIYF
cdr3_nt: TGTGCCAGCAGCGAAAGGGGGTACTCTGGAAACACCATATATTTT
d_call: NA
clone_size: NA
v_call: TRBV7-9
j_call: TRBJ1-3

cdr3_aa: CASSSTTGGTEAFF
cdr3_nt: TGTGCCAGCAGCTCTACGACAGGGGGCACTGAAGCTTTCTTT
d_call: TRBD1
clone_size: NA
v_call: TRBV6-5
j_call: TRBJ1-1

cdr3_aa: CASSNSVSGGSGSYNEQFF
cdr3_nt: TGCGCCAGCTCCAACTCAGTTAGCGGGGGGAGTGGCTCCTACAATGAGCAGTTCTTC
d_call: TRBD2
clone_size: NA
v_call: TRBV5-1
j_call: TRBJ2-1

cdr3_aa: CAGQSNQPQHF
cdr3_nt: TGTGCGGGGCAGAGCAATCAGCCCCAGCATTTT
d_call: NA
clone_size: NA
v_call: TRBV12-2
j_call: TRBJ1-5

cdr3_aa: CASSLTGDGETQYF
cdr3_nt: TGTGCCAGCAGCCTGACAGGGGACGGGGAGACCCAGTACTTC
d_call: TRBD1
clone_size: NA
v_call: TRBV5-6
j_call: TRBJ2-5

cdr3_aa: CASSVRGDTEAFF
cdr3_nt: TGTGCCAGCAGTGTTCGGGGGGACACTGAAGCTTTCTTT
d_call: NA
clone_size: NA
v_call: TRBV6-1
j_call: TRBJ1-1

cdr3_aa: CASSPPWDRVVDYGYTF
cdr3_nt: TGTGCCAGCAGCCCCCCCTGGGACAGGGTCGTCGACTATGGCTACACCTTC
d_call: TRBD1
clone_size: NA
v_call: TRBV7-9
j_call: TRBJ1-2

cdr3_aa: CASSMVGREAEAFF
cdr3_nt: TGTGCCAGTAGTATGGTAGGGAGGGAGGCTGAAGCTTTCTTT
d_call: NA
clone_size: NA
v_call: TRBV19
j_call: TRBJ1-1

cdr3_aa: CASSQTSGGTYEQYF
cdr3_nt: TGTGCCAGCAGCCAGACTAGCGGGGGGACCTACGAGCAGTACTTC
d_call: TRBD2
clone_size: NA
v_call: TRBV6-5
j_call: TRBJ2-7

cdr3_aa: CASSLAAGRNTGELFF
cdr3_nt: TGCGCCAGCAGCTTAGCAGCGGGGAGGAACACCGGGGAGCTGTTTTTT
d_call: TRBD2
clone_size: NA
v_call: TRBV5-1
j_call: TRBJ2-2

cdr3_aa: CASSPRVNTEAFF
cdr3_nt: TGTGCCAGCAGCCCGAGAGTGAACACTGAAGCTTTCTTT
d_call: NA
clone_size: NA
v_call: TRBV7-8
j_call: TRBJ1-1

cdr3_aa: CASSTSGAQPQHF
cdr3_nt: TGTGCCAGTAGTACCTCAGGGGCCCAGCCCCAGCATTTT
d_call: NA
clone_size: NA
v_call: TRBV19
j_call: TRBJ1-5

cdr3_aa: CASSRTGINTEAFF
cdr3_nt: TGTGCCAGCAGCAGGACAGGGATAAACACTGAAGCTTTCTTT
d_call: TRBD1
clone_size: NA
v_call: TRBV5-4
j_call: TRBJ1-1

cdr3_aa: CASTWTGAYEQYF
cdr3_nt: TGTGCCAGCACCTGGACAGGGGCCTACGAGCAGTACTTC
d_call: TRBD1
clone_size: once
v_call: TRBV6-1
j_call: TRBJ2-7

cdr3_aa: CAIAGTGVPDEQFF
cdr3_nt: TGTGCCATCGCCGGGACAGGGGTCCCGGATGAGCAGTTCTTC
d_call: TRBD1
clone_size: NA
v_call: TRBV10-3
j_call: TRBJ2-1

cdr3_aa: CASSPTGYNSPLHF
cdr3_nt: TGCGCCAGCAGCCCGACAGGGTACAATTCACCCCTCCACTTT
d_call: TRBD1
clone_size: NA
v_call: TRBV4-1
j_call: TRBJ1-6

cdr3_aa: CASSLSFGGAGEQFF
cdr3_nt: TGCGCCAGCAGCTTGTCTTTCGGGGGGGCGGGGGAGCAGTTCTTC
d_call: TRBD2
clone_size: NA
v_call: TRBV5-1
j_call: TRBJ2-1

cdr3_aa: CASSLAVTSAPKNEQYF
cdr3_nt: TGCGCCAGCAGCTTGGCCGTCACTAGCGCCCCTAAGAACGAGCAGTACTTC
d_call: TRBD2
clone_size: NA
v_call: TRBV5-1
j_call: TRBJ2-7

cdr3_aa: CASRFNRRDTEAFF
cdr3_nt: TGTGCCAGCAGGTTTAATAGGAGGGACACTGAAGCTTTCTTT
d_call: NA
clone_size: NA
v_call: TRBV27
j_call: TRBJ1-1

cdr3_aa: CASITWTGGTEAFF
cdr3_nt: TGTGCCAGTATCACCTGGACAGGGGGCACTGAAGCTTTCTTT
d_call: TRBD1
clone_size: once
v_call: TRBV19
j_call: TRBJ1-1

cdr3_aa: CASSFSALPYEQYF
cdr3_nt: TGTGCCAGCAGCTTTAGCGCCCTCCCCTACGAGCAGTACTTC
d_call: NA
clone_size: NA
v_call: TRBV5-8
j_call: TRBJ2-7

cdr3_aa: CASSLSQGETYEQYF
cdr3_nt: TGTGCCAGCAGCTTAAGTCAGGGGGAAACCTACGAGCAGTACTTC
d_call: TRBD1
clone_size: NA
v_call: TRBV11-3
j_call: TRBJ2-7

cdr3_aa: CAWSGVGGSNYGYTF
cdr3_nt: TGTGCCTGGAGTGGGGTTGGCGGGAGCAACTATGGCTACACCTTC
d_call: NA
clone_size: NA
v_call: TRBV30
j_call: TRBJ1-2